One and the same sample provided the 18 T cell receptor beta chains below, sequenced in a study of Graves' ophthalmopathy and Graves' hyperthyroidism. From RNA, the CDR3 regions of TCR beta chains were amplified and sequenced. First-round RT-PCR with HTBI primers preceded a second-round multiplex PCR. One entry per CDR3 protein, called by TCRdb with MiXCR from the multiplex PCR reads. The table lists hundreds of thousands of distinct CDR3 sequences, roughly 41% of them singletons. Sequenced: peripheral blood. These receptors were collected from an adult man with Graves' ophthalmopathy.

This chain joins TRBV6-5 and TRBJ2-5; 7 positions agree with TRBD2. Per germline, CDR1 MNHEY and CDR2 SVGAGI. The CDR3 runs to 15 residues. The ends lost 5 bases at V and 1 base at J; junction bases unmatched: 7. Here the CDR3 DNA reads TGTGCCAGCAGTCCGGTTGGGGGGGTCCAAGAGACCCAGTACTTC. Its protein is CASSPVGGVQETQYF.

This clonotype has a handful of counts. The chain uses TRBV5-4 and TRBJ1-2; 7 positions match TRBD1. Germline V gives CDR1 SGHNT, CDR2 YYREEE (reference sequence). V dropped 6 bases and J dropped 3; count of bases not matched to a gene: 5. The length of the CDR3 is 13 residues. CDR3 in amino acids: CASMLDRDYGYTF. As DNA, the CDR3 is TGTGCCAGCATGCTAGACAGGGACTATGGCTACACCTTC.

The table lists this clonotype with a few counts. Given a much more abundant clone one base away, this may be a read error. The CDR3: CASSHEAFF. DNA of the CDR3: TGTGCCAGCAGTCATGAAGCTTTCTTT. This chain connects TRBV28 to TRBJ1-1; D remains ambiguous. CDR3 size: 9 residues. In germline, CDR1 is MDHEN, CDR2 SYDVKM. V was pared by 5 bases and J by 7 bases, with 2 bases between.

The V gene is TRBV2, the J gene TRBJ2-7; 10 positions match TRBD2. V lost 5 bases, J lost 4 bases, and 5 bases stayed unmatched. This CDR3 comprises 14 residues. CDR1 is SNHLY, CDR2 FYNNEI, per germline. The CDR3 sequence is CASSLAGDLYEQYF. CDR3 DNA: TGTGCCAGCAGTCTAGCGGGAGATCTGTACGAGCAGTACTTC.

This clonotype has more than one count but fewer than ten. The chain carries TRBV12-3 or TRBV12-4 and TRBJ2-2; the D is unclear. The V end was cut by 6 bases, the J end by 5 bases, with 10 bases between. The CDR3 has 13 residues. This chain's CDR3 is CASSPVATGELFF. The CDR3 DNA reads TGTGCCAGCAGCCCGGTTGCGACCGGGGAGCTGTTTTTT.

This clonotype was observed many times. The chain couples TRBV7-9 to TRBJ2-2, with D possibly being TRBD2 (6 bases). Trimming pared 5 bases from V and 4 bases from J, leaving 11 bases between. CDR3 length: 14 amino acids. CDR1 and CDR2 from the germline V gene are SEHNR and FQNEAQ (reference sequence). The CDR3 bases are TGTGCCAGCAGCCATAGCGGATCCACCGGGGAGCTGTTTTTT. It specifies CASSHSGSTGELFF.

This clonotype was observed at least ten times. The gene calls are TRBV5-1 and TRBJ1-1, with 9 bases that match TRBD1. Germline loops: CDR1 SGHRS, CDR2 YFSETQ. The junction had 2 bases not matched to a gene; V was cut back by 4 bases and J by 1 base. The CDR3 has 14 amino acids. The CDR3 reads CASSGTGKNTEAFF. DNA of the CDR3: TGCGCCAGCAGCGGGACAGGGAAGAACACTGAAGCTTTCTTT.

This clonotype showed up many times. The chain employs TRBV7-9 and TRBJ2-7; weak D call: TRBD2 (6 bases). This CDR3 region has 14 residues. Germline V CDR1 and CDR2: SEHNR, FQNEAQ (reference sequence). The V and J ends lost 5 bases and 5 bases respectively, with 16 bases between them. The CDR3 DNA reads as TGTGCCAGCAGCCCCATCCCGGGAGCCAACGAGCAGTACTTC. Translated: CASSPIPGANEQYF.

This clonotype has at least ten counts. The CDR3 here is CASSRDSSYNSPLHF. CDR3 sequence (DNA): TGTGCCAGCAGCCGGGACAGCTCCTATAATTCACCCCTCCACTTT. The chain carries TRBV12-3 or TRBV12-4 and TRBJ1-6; 7 positions agree with TRBD1. The CDR3 consists of 15 residues. V lost 6 bases and J lost 0; bases outside the gene matches: 2.

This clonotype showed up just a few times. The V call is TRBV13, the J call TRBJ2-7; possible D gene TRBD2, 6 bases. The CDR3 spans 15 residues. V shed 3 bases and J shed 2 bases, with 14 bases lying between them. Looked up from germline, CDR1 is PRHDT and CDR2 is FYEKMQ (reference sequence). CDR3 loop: CASSFTRDSTYEQYF. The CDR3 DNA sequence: TGTGCCAGCAGCTTCACACGGGACTCCACCTACGAGCAGTACTTC.

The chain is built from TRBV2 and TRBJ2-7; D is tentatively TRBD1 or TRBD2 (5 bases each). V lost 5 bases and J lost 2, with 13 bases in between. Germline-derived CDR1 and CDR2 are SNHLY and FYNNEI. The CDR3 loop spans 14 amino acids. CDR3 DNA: TGTGCCAGCAGTTATCCGGGACGGACCTACGAGCAGTACTTC. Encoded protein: CASSYPGRTYEQYF.

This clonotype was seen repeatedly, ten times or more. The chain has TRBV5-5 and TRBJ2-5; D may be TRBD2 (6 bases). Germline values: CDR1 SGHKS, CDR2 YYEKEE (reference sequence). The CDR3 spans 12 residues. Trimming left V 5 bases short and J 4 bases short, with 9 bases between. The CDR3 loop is CASSGGSETQYF. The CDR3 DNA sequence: TGTGCCAGCAGTGGAGGGTCAGAGACCCAGTACTTC.

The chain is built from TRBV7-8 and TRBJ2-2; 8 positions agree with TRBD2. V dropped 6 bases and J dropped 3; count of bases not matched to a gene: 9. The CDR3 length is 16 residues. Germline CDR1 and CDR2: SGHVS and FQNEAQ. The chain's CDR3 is CASSSSGGSDTGELFF. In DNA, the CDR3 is TGTGCCAGCAGTTCATCGGGGGGGTCAGACACCGGGGAGCTGTTTTTT. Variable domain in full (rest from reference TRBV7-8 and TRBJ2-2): GAGVSQSPRYKVAKRGQDVALRCDPISGHVSLFWYQQALGQGPEFLTYFQNEAQLDKSGLPSDRFFAERPEGSVSTLKIQRTQQEDSAVYLCASSSSGGSDTGELFFGEGSRLTVL.

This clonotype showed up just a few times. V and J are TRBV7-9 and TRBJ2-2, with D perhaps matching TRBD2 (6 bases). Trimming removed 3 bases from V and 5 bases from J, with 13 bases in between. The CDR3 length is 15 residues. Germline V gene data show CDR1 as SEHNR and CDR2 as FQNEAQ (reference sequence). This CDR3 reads CASSLEGTLTGELFF. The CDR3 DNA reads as TGTGCCAGCAGCTTGGAGGGGACTTTAACCGGGGAGCTGTTTTTT.

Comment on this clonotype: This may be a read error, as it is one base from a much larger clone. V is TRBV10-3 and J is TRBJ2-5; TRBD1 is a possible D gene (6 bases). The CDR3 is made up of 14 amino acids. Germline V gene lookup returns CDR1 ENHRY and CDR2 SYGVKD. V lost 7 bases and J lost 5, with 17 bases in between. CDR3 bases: TGTGCCATCAATGGGGACAAGGGGACGGAGACCCAGTACTTC. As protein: CAINGDKGTETQYF.

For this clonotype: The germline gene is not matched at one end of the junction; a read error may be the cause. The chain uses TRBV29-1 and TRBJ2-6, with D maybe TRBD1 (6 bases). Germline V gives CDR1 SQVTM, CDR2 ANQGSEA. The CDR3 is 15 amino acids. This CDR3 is CASGRQVSGANVLTF. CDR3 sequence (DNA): TGTGCCAGCGGCCGACAGGTCTCTGGGGCCAACGTCCTGACTTTC.

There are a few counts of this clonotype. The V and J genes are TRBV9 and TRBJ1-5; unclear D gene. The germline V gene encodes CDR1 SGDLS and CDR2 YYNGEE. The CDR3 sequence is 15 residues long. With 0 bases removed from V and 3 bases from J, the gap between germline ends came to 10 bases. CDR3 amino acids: CASSVDGLDNQPQHF. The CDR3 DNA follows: TGTGCCAGCAGCGTAGACGGATTAGACAATCAGCCCCAGCATTTT.

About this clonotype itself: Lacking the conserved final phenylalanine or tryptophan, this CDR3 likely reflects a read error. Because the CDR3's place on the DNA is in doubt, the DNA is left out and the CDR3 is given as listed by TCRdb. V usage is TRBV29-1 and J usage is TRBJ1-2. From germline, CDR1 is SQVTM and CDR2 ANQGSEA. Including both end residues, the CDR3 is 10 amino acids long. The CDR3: CSVEEVWTNQ.